A selection of T cell receptor beta chains follows, all from one sample in a study of OX40 agonist ivuxolimab in advanced cancers. TCRdb keeps only in-frame clones here, not all; method: immunoSEQ multiplex PCR. The profile shows roughly 98,000 clones, about 80% of them singletons. This specimen consisted of CD4+ or CD8+ T cells sorted from blood, obtained in a trial of the OX40 agonist ivuxolimab. These receptors were collected from an adult with an advanced solid tumor such as melanoma, head and neck, liver or kidney cancer. CDR3s include the opening cysteine and the closing phenylalanine or tryptophan. Each record gives: CDR3 protein, CDR3 DNA, CDR3 length, V gene, clone size, J gene, D gene. The D gene is left open where the match is weak. Clone size, where shown, is once, few, many, or a class for clones that have expanded.

CASSPGQGKSYEQYF	TGTGCCAGCAGTCCGGGACAGGGGAAGTCTTACGAGCAGTACTTC	15	TRBV27	few	TRBJ2-7	TRBD1
CASSYDSNSNQPQHF	TGTGCCAGCAGTTACGACAGTAATAGCAATCAGCCCCAGCATTTT	15	TRBV6-5	once	TRBJ1-5	NA
CASSLTTPAGCNQPQHF	TGTGCCAGCAGCTTAACGACGCCCGCGGGTTGCAATCAGCCCCAGCATTTT	17	TRBV7-3	NA	TRBJ1-5	NA
CASRTHSGRSYEQYF	TGTGCCAGCAGGACTCATAGCGGGAGGTCTTACGAGCAGTACTTC	15	TRBV6-5	NA	TRBJ2-7	TRBD2
CASKYTGELFF	TGTGCCAGCAAATACACCGGGGAGCTGTTTTTT	11	TRBV2	NA	TRBJ2-2	NA
CASSSYVGNQETQYF	TGTGCCAGCAGCTCTTACGTAGGAAACCAAGAGACCCAGTACTTC	15	TRBV7-2	NA	TRBJ2-5	NA
CASSIVQGLPYSNQPQHF	TGTGCCAGTAGTATAGTACAGGGTCTCCCCTATAGCAATCAGCCCCAGCATTTT	18	TRBV19	NA	TRBJ1-5	NA
CASSLETASGANVLTF	TGTGCCAGCAGCTTGGAGACAGCCTCTGGGGCTAACGTCCTGACTTTC	16	TRBV4-2	NA	TRBJ2-6	NA
CSVGPRQSLNYGYTF	TGCAGCGTTGGGCCAAGACAGAGCCTCAACTATGGCTACACCTTC	15	TRBV29-1	NA	TRBJ1-2	NA
CAISRTGTDTQYF	TGTGCCATCAGTCGGACAGGGACAGATACGCAGTATTTT	13	TRBV10-3	NA	TRBJ2-3	TRBD1
CASSHRHRGQDYEQYF	TGTGCCAGCAGCCATCGACACAGGGGGCAGGACTACGAGCAGTACTTC	16	TRBV27	NA	TRBJ2-7	TRBD1
CASSRGEAGTQYF	TGTGCCAGCAGTCGCGGGGAGGCAGGGACCCAGTACTTC	13	TRBV28	NA	TRBJ2-5	NA
CASSFADYTGELFF	TGCGCCAGCAGCTTCGCTGACTACACCGGGGAGCTGTTTTTT	14	TRBV5-1	NA	TRBJ2-2	NA
CASRLLSRSYEQYF	TGTGCCAGCAGATTACTATCTAGGTCCTACGAGCAGTACTTC	14	TRBV27	NA	TRBJ2-7	NA
CASHRGSTGNTIYF	TGTGCCAGCCACCGGGGGTCAACTGGAAACACCATATATTTT	14	TRBV19	NA	TRBJ1-3	NA
CASSQDAGGDSYEQYF	TGCGCCAGCAGCCAAGATGCCGGGGGGGACTCCTACGAGCAGTACTTC	16	TRBV4-1	NA	TRBJ2-7	TRBD2
CASSARGGTGNGYTF	TGTGCCAGTAGTGCAAGAGGGGGGACAGGTAATGGCTACACCTTC	15	TRBV19	NA	TRBJ1-2	TRBD1
CAWNSDSNEKLFF	TGTGCCTGGAATTCGGACAGCAATGAAAAACTGTTTTTT	13	TRBV30	few	TRBJ1-4	NA
CASSLGGQHNYGYTF	TGTGCCAGCAGCTTAGGTGGACAACATAACTATGGCTACACCTTC	15	TRBV7-2	NA	TRBJ1-2	NA
CSAAYNEQFF	TGCAGTGCCGCTTACAATGAGCAGTTCTTC	10	TRBV20-1	once	TRBJ2-1	NA
CATSRAKDYRASYNEQFF	TGTGCCACCAGCAGAGCCAAGGACTACCGGGCCTCCTACAATGAGCAGTTCTTC	18	TRBV15	NA	TRBJ2-1	NA
CASSLSARGTEAFF	TGTGCCAGCAGCTTATCGGCCAGGGGCACTGAAGCTTTCTTT	14	TRBV7-9	NA	TRBJ1-1	NA
CASSLGGGAPYEQYF	TGCGCCAGCAGCTTGGGGGGTGGAGCCCCCTACGAGCAGTACTTC	15	TRBV5-1	NA	TRBJ2-7	NA
CASSLARGLDGYTF	TGCGCCAGCAGCTTGGCAAGGGGTTTGGATGGCTACACCTTC	14	TRBV5-1	NA	TRBJ1-2	NA
CASSPTGGRGAPLHF	TGTGCCAGCAGTCCCACAGGGGGAAGAGGGGCACCCCTCCACTTT	15	TRBV28	NA	TRBJ1-6	TRBD1
CASTGTYGYTF	TGTGCCAGCACAGGGACCTATGGCTACACCTTC	11	TRBV25-1	few	TRBJ1-2	NA
CSVKDPRREQYF	TGCAGCGTCAAGGACCCACGTCGGGAGCAGTACTTC	12	TRBV29-1	NA	TRBJ2-7	NA
CASSLGGAGLGEQFF	TGCGCCAGCAGCTTGGGAGGAGCAGGGTTAGGTGAGCAGTTCTTC	15	TRBV5-1	NA	TRBJ2-1	NA
CASGMGQGADEQFF	TGTGCTAGTGGTATGGGACAGGGGGCGGATGAGCAGTTCTTC	14	TRBV12-5	few	TRBJ2-1	TRBD1
CASSTGLNNQPQHF	TGCGCCAGCAGCACCGGACTGAACAATCAGCCCCAGCATTTT	14	TRBV5-1	NA	TRBJ1-5	NA
CASTPWGADTQYF	TGTGCCAGCACCCCCTGGGGGGCAGATACGCAGTATTTT	13	TRBV28	once	TRBJ2-3	NA
CASSPFLAGFSYEQYF	TGTGCCAGCAGCCCTTTCCTAGCGGGGTTCTCCTACGAGCAGTACTTC	16	TRBV28	NA	TRBJ2-7	TRBD2
CASSLGPGGSYEQYF	TGTGCCAGCAGCTTGGGGCCGGGAGGGTCCTACGAGCAGTACTTC	15	TRBV5-6	few	TRBJ2-7	TRBD2
CASSESQGYYGYTF	TGCGCCAGCAGTGAGTCTCAAGGGTACTATGGCTACACCTTC	14	TRBV10-2	NA	TRBJ1-2	NA
CASSVRQSREAFF	TGTGCCAGCAGTGTAAGACAGTCGCGTGAAGCTTTCTTT	13	TRBV2	NA	TRBJ1-1	NA
CAWSDGLFRETQYF	TGTGCCTGGAGTGATGGACTGTTCCGGGAGACCCAGTACTTC	14	TRBV30	few	TRBJ2-5	NA
CASRIQGTSGNTIYF	TGTGCCAGCAGGATACAGGGTACATCTGGAAACACCATATATTTT	15	TRBV2	NA	TRBJ1-3	NA
CATSRAGPGQQETQYF	TGTGCCACCAGCAGAGCGGGTCCGGGTCAACAAGAGACCCAGTACTTC	16	TRBV15	NA	TRBJ2-5	NA
CASSPRLKETQYF	TGTGCCAGCAGCCCCCGTTTAAAAGAGACCCAGTACTTC	13	TRBV7-9	NA	TRBJ2-5	NA
CASSLDAGTAYEQYF	TGTGCCAGCAGCTTAGACGCCGGGACAGCCTACGAGCAGTACTTC	15	TRBV7-9	few	TRBJ2-7	TRBD1
CASRGAPEAYNEQFF	TGTGCCAGTAGGGGAGCCCCAGAGGCCTACAATGAGCAGTTCTTC	15	TRBV19	NA	TRBJ2-1	NA
CASSLFAGGNTGELFF	TGTGCCAGCAGCTTATTCGCGGGAGGCAACACCGGGGAGCTGTTTTTT	16	TRBV7-2	NA	TRBJ2-2	TRBD2
CASSDFRETQYF	TGTGCCAGCAGTGACTTTCGGGAGACCCAGTACTTC	12	TRBV6-4	NA	TRBJ2-5	NA
CASSQVGEGGVYGYTF	TGCGCCAGCAGCCAAGTGGGGGAAGGGGGCGTCTATGGCTACACCTTC	16	TRBV4-3	NA	TRBJ1-2	TRBD1
CASSAPSGGSYNSPLHF	TGTGCCAGCAGTGCCCCCTCCGGGGGTTCCTATAATTCACCCCTCCACTTT	17	TRBV25-1	NA	TRBJ1-6	NA
CASSGTSGSADTQYF	TGCGCCAGCAGTGGGACTAGCGGGAGCGCAGATACGCAGTATTTT	15	TRBV5-1	NA	TRBJ2-3	TRBD2
CASSPPGTRTYNEQFF	TGTGCCAGCTCACCACCGGGGACAAGGACCTACAATGAGCAGTTCTTC	16	TRBV18	NA	TRBJ2-1	NA
CASSLAPGGYEQYF	TGTGCCAGCAGCTTGGCTCCAGGGGGCTACGAGCAGTACTTC	14	TRBV5-6	NA	TRBJ2-7	TRBD1
CASSPLTGANVLTF	TGCGCCAGCAGCCCGCTGACTGGGGCCAACGTCCTGACTTTC	14	TRBV5-1	NA	TRBJ2-6	NA
CASSVTSGRLSYEQYF	TGTGCCAGCTCAGTTACTAGCGGGAGGCTCTCCTACGAGCAGTACTTC	16	TRBV18	NA	TRBJ2-7	TRBD2
CASGLSPDARAFF	TGTGCTAGTGGTTTGTCCCCGGACGCTAGAGCTTTCTTT	13	TRBV12-5	once	TRBJ1-1	NA
CASSEVNINRDRGFF	TGTGCCAGCAGTGAAGTGAATATAAACCGGGACAGAGGGTTCTTC	15	TRBV2	NA	TRBJ2-1	TRBD1
CASSPGDRSTDTQYF	TGCGCCAGCAGCCCGGGGGACAGGAGCACAGATACGCAGTATTTT	15	TRBV5-1	NA	TRBJ2-3	TRBD1
CSAPGTVGYTF	TGCAGTGCCCCCGGGACAGTGGGCTACACCTTC	11	TRBV20-1	NA	TRBJ1-2	TRBD1
CASSLESPGQGKEKLFF	TGCGCCAGCAGCTTGGAGTCGCCGGGACAGGGAAAAGAAAAACTGTTTTTT	17	TRBV5-1	NA	TRBJ1-4	TRBD1
CASSRMGGETGELFF	TGTGCCAGCAGCCGTATGGGGGGCGAAACCGGGGAGCTGTTTTTT	15	TRBV7-2	NA	TRBJ2-2	NA
CASYDGLAGGDEQFF	TGTGCCAGCTATGACGGGCTAGCGGGAGGGGATGAGCAGTTCTTC	15	TRBV2	NA	TRBJ2-1	TRBD2
CASSLRGRAHEQYF	TGTGCCAGCAGCTTGAGAGGGAGGGCCCACGAGCAGTACTTC	14	TRBV5-6	NA	TRBJ2-7	TRBD2
CASTGQGGTYEQYF	TGTGCCAGCACTGGACAGGGGGGAACCTACGAGCAGTACTTC	14	TRBV6-6	NA	TRBJ2-7	TRBD1
CASSGSQAYEQYF	TGCGCCAGCAGCGGTTCCCAGGCCTACGAGCAGTACTTC	13	TRBV5-1	NA	TRBJ2-7	NA